A selection of T cell receptor beta chains follows, all from one sample in a study of T cell changes during pregnancy in multiple sclerosis. Data came from immunoSEQ multiplex PCR; TCRdb stores just in-frame clones and leaves some out. The data contain tens of thousands of clones, 80% to 95% of them seen just once; the ten biggest clones take up 0.9% to 0.95%. This sample comprised peripheral blood, obtained before pregnancy. The receptors stem from a female donor with multiple sclerosis, enrolled in a pregnancy study. Each CDR3 is given with its conserved first and last residue.

v_call	j_call	cdr3_aa
TRBV19	TRBJ2-4	CASSPRGRAKNIQYF
TRBV29-1	TRBJ1-2	CSVEDRDLLYGYTF
TRBV28	TRBJ1-2	CASSIQGATGYTF
TRBV12-2	TRBJ1-5	CARSEGGYSNQPQHF
TRBV19	TRBJ1-4	CASSMTRGHPTATNEKLFF
TRBV30	TRBJ2-7	CAWLEPVLYEQYF
TRBV1	TRBJ1-2	CTSSTTGQGAPYGYTF
TRBV5-1	TRBJ2-1	CASSLRQGWDEQFF
TRBV7-2	TRBJ2-5	CASSLAHPAGEETQYF
TRBV11-2	TRBJ2-1	CASSLQGNEQFF
TRBV4-1	TRBJ1-2	CASSQGRDKTYGYTF
TRBV2	TRBJ2-3	CASSETGAVSTDTQYF
TRBV9	TRBJ2-3	CASSGQVGSDTQYF
TRBV5-4	TRBJ2-7	CASSLDRTYEQYF
TRBV4-2	TRBJ1-1	CASSQWEDRVNTEAFF
TRBV5-1	TRBJ2-1	CASSLVYGSSYNEQFF
TRBV9	TRBJ2-7	CASSVGTSWSEQYF
TRBV18	TRBJ1-1	CASSQSTGGNTEAFF
TRBV28	TRBJ2-2	CASSLLETMRDTGELFF
TRBV11-2	TRBJ2-7	CASGDRPPSYEQYF
TRBV9	TRBJ1-5	CASSVGGGLNQPQHF
TRBV2	TRBJ2-2	CASRTQGNTGELFF
TRBV10-3	TRBJ1-1	CAISEGEGTEAFF
TRBV4-2	TRBJ2-2	CASSQEDYPGELFF
TRBV15	TRBJ1-3	CATSRDVGVPFRNSGNTIYF
TRBV27	TRBJ2-3	CASSLWLAGGSSTDTQYF
TRBV11-2	TRBJ2-5	CASSPFRPSGGGKTQYF
TRBV27	TRBJ2-7	CASSGSLGLGLYKANEQYF
TRBV10-3	TRBJ2-7	CAISGTGGYEQYF
TRBV9	TRBJ1-1	CASSVRTENTEAFF
TRBV27	TRBJ2-1	CASSPGLGRYNEQFF
TRBV11-2	TRBJ2-7	CASSLGRSSGGCLF
TRBV7-8	TRBJ2-7	CASSPEQTSYEQYF
TRBV19	TRBJ2-4	CASRVSGAMGKNIQYF
TRBV7-3	TRBJ2-5	CASSSGGGETQYF
TRBV19	TRBJ2-1	CASSIGPYNEQFF
TRBV28	TRBJ1-5	CASSGRGGNQPQHF
TRBV19	TRBJ1-5	CATRLGVSNQPQHF
TRBV6-5	TRBJ1-1	CASRGQVPNTEAFF
TRBV6-1	TRBJ2-7	CASSEVPKQGYEQYF
TRBV4-2	TRBJ2-1	CASSHPPGGLKDEQFF
TRBV27	TRBJ2-7	CASSPALRGYEQYF